These T cell receptor beta chains were read from a single sample in a study of T-cell memory formation after mild COVID-19. TCRdb reprocessed the 5' RACE reads with MiXCR, giving one entry per CDR3 protein. Among roughly 450,000 distinct CDR3 sequences listed, about 20% were seen once. The sequenced material came from PBMCs or a T cell subset sorted from them (not recorded which). The receptors originated from an adult woman who had mild COVID-19 (a few samples of this study predate the infection). Cell type and time point are not known. CDR3s include the opening cysteine and the closing phenylalanine or tryptophan. A D gene is named only where the DNA matches it firmly. Size values are once, few and many counts, or a class for expanded clones, and some rows have none.

CDR3 DNA: TGTGCCTTGGGTAGTGGGGTGGGGAGGTCGTTCTTC; CDR3 protein: CALGSGVGRSFF; V gene: TRBV30; clone size: few; J gene: TRBJ2-1; D gene: .; CDR3 length: 12
CDR3 DNA: TGCAGCGCGACTTTGGTCCGGGTCTACAATGAGCAGTTCTTC; CDR3 protein: CSATLVRVYNEQFF; V gene: TRBV29-1; clone size: few; J gene: TRBJ2-1; D gene: .; CDR3 length: 14
CDR3 DNA: TGTGCCAGCAGCCAGCCAGGGGGCGTACTCCGAGCCGTCGGGGAGACCCAGTACTTC; CDR3 protein: CASSQPGGVLRAVGETQYF; V gene: TRBV3-1; clone size: many; J gene: TRBJ2-5; D gene: TRBD1; CDR3 length: 19
CDR3 DNA: TGTGCCAGCAGCCAAGACCGGGACTTTCTAAACACCGGGGAGCTGTTTTTT; CDR3 protein: CASSQDRDFLNTGELFF; V gene: TRBV4-2; clone size: .; J gene: TRBJ2-2; D gene: .; CDR3 length: 17
CDR3 DNA: TGTGCCAGCAGGGACCCGAGCGGGAGCACAGATACGCAGTATTTT; CDR3 protein: CASRDPSGSTDTQYF; V gene: TRBV25-1; clone size: .; J gene: TRBJ2-3; D gene: .; CDR3 length: 15
CDR3 DNA: TGTGCCAGCAGGCTAGCGGGACTGGGCTACAATGAGCAGTTCTTC; CDR3 protein: CASRLAGLGYNEQFF; V gene: TRBV11-2; clone size: .; J gene: TRBJ2-1; D gene: TRBD2; CDR3 length: 15
CDR3 DNA: TGCGCCAGTCAGGATAGCTCCTACAATGAGCAGTTCTTC; CDR3 protein: CASQDSSYNEQFF; V gene: TRBV5-1; clone size: .; J gene: TRBJ2-1; D gene: .; CDR3 length: 13
CDR3 DNA: TGTGCCAGCAGTTACAGGGGTAATTCACCCCTCCACTTT; CDR3 protein: CASSYRGNSPLHF; V gene: TRBV6-5; clone size: .; J gene: TRBJ1-6; D gene: .; CDR3 length: 13
CDR3 DNA: TGTGCCAGCAGCAAATGGGAGTTAGCCCTACAAGAGACCCAGTACTTC; CDR3 protein: CASSKWELALQETQYF; V gene: TRBV21-1; clone size: .; J gene: TRBJ2-5; D gene: .; CDR3 length: 16
CDR3 DNA: TGTGCCAGCAGCCCTAACAGCTCAACTAATGAAAAACTGTTTTTT; CDR3 protein: CASSPNSSTNEKLFF; V gene: TRBV21-1; clone size: few; J gene: TRBJ1-4; D gene: .; CDR3 length: 15
CDR3 DNA: TGTGCCAGCAGTTTCCGGGACGTTGACTATGGCTACACCTTC; CDR3 protein: CASSFRDVDYGYTF; V gene: TRBV12-3/TRBV12-4; clone size: .; J gene: TRBJ1-2; D gene: .; CDR3 length: 14
CDR3 DNA: TGTGCCAGCAGCACGGACTTAGCCTACGAGCAGTACTTC; CDR3 protein: CASSTDLAYEQYF; V gene: TRBV7-9; clone size: few; J gene: TRBJ2-7; D gene: .; CDR3 length: 13
CDR3 DNA: TGTGCCAGCACCTCACTAGCGCCAGCGAACACCGGGGAGCTGTTTTTT; CDR3 protein: CASTSLAPANTGELFF; V gene: TRBV28; clone size: few; J gene: TRBJ2-2; D gene: TRBD2; CDR3 length: 16
CDR3 DNA: TGTGCCAGCAGCTTTCGATTAACTAGCGGGATTGGGAATGAGCAGTTCTTC; CDR3 protein: CASSFRLTSGIGNEQFF; V gene: TRBV6-2/TRBV6-3; clone size: .; J gene: TRBJ2-1; D gene: TRBD2; CDR3 length: 17
CDR3 DNA: TGTGCCAGCGTTTCGACAGACTCTGGAAACACCATATATTTT; CDR3 protein: CASVSTDSGNTIYF; V gene: TRBV12-3/TRBV12-4; clone size: few; J gene: TRBJ1-3; D gene: .; CDR3 length: 14
CDR3 DNA: TGTGCCAGCAGTTACGGGGCGGGGGAATACAATGAGCAGTTCTTC; CDR3 protein: CASSYGAGEYNEQFF; V gene: TRBV6-5; clone size: .; J gene: TRBJ2-1; D gene: TRBD2; CDR3 length: 15
CDR3 DNA: TGTGCCAGCAGTTTAAGATGGGGGGGCCTTGAAGCTTTCTTT; CDR3 protein: CASSLRWGGLEAFF; V gene: TRBV12-3/TRBV12-4; clone size: .; J gene: TRBJ1-1; D gene: .; CDR3 length: 14
CDR3 DNA: TGTGCCAGCAGCCCACTTGGGGGGGCGCTTTGGAATGAGCAGTTCTTC; CDR3 protein: CASSPLGGALWNEQFF; V gene: TRBV7-3; clone size: few; J gene: TRBJ2-1; D gene: .; CDR3 length: 16
CDR3 DNA: TGCGCCAGCAGAAGTTTCTCCTACAATGAGCAGTTCTTC; CDR3 protein: CASRSFSYNEQFF; V gene: TRBV5-1; clone size: .; J gene: TRBJ2-1; D gene: .; CDR3 length: 13
CDR3 DNA: TGCGCCAGCAGCTTGATAACTAGCGGGGGCCACACCGGGGAGCTGTTTTTT; CDR3 protein: CASSLITSGGHTGELFF; V gene: TRBV5-1; clone size: few; J gene: TRBJ2-2; D gene: TRBD2; CDR3 length: 17
CDR3 DNA: TGTGCCAGCAGCTTAGTATTGTTCAGGGAAGAGACCCAGTACTTC; CDR3 protein: CASSLVLFREETQYF; V gene: TRBV7-8; clone size: .; J gene: TRBJ2-5; D gene: .; CDR3 length: 15
CDR3 DNA: TGCAGTGCTAGAACCCAGACAAGCACAGATACGCAGTATTTT; CDR3 protein: CSARTQTSTDTQYF; V gene: TRBV20-1; clone size: .; J gene: TRBJ2-3; D gene: .; CDR3 length: 14
CDR3 DNA: TGTGCCAGCAGTTTAGGGGACAGAGGTGAAAAACTGTTTTTT; CDR3 protein: CASSLGDRGEKLFF; V gene: TRBV12-3/TRBV12-4; clone size: .; J gene: TRBJ1-4; D gene: TRBD1; CDR3 length: 14
CDR3 DNA: TGTGCCAGCAGCCCGTGGGACAGGGCCTACGAGCAGTACTTC; CDR3 protein: CASSPWDRAYEQYF; V gene: TRBV5-4; clone size: few; J gene: TRBJ2-7; D gene: TRBD1; CDR3 length: 14
CDR3 DNA: TGCGCCAGCAGCCCGGCAGGAGAGGGGCAGCCCCAGCATTTT; CDR3 protein: CASSPAGEGQPQHF; V gene: TRBV5-1; clone size: .; J gene: TRBJ1-5; D gene: .; CDR3 length: 14
CDR3 DNA: TGCAGCGTTGGACAGGGCGACGAGCAGTACTTC; CDR3 protein: CSVGQGDEQYF; V gene: TRBV29-1; clone size: .; J gene: TRBJ2-7; D gene: TRBD1; CDR3 length: 11
CDR3 DNA: TGTGCCAGCAGCTACGTCCGGGGGGGGGCCAACGTCCTGACTTTC; CDR3 protein: CASSYVRGGANVLTF; V gene: TRBV6-5; clone size: .; J gene: TRBJ2-6; D gene: .; CDR3 length: 15
CDR3 DNA: TGTGCCAGCAGCTTGAGTAGTTCACCCCTCCACTTT; CDR3 protein: CASSLSSSPLHF; V gene: TRBV7-6; clone size: few; J gene: TRBJ1-6; D gene: .; CDR3 length: 12
CDR3 DNA: TGCAGTGCTAGTGGGTTGGGACAGGGCTACCGGACCCAGTACTTC; CDR3 protein: CSASGLGQGYRTQYF; V gene: TRBV20-1; clone size: many; J gene: TRBJ2-5; D gene: TRBD1; CDR3 length: 15
CDR3 DNA: TGTGCCAGCAGGGACAGGGTGGACGAGCAGTACTTC; CDR3 protein: CASRDRVDEQYF; V gene: TRBV6-5; clone size: .; J gene: TRBJ2-7; D gene: TRBD1; CDR3 length: 12
CDR3 DNA: TGTGCCAGTAGTCCTCAACAGGGTCTCGAGCAGTACTTC; CDR3 protein: CASSPQQGLEQYF; V gene: TRBV19; clone size: few; J gene: TRBJ2-7; D gene: .; CDR3 length: 13
CDR3 DNA: TGTGCCAGCCGCGGGGGACTAGTGATGTTTTTT; CDR3 protein: CASRGGLVMFF; V gene: TRBV28; clone size: .; J gene: TRBJ1-4; D gene: .; CDR3 length: 11